This T cell receptor (beta chain) was sequenced during a study of identical twins. Study findings and constraints: A partial confounding effect on zero-insertion analyses could come from invariant MAIT and iNKT cells. In monozygotic twins, models underestimated the sharing of out-of-frame TCR alpha.

TCRdb re-derived calls from the 5' RACE reads in MiXCR, one entry per CDR3 protein. Of a few hundred thousand distinct CDR3 sequences in the sample, approximately 10% were seen once. With 5 bases clipped from V and 9 bases from J, the junction kept 6 bases outside the gene matches. This CDR3 is 14 amino acids long. This clonotype has just a few counts. As yet, its antigen is unknown. These records were also assigned to another study, of yellow fever vaccine responses in identical twins.

This TCR was sampled from a young woman in good health. Source material: PBMCs. J is TRBJ1-6 and V is TRBV12-3 or TRBV12-4; 8 nucleotides line up with TRBD1. In DNA, the CDR3 is TGTGCCAGCAGTCGGACAGGGTGGGCTTCACCCCTCCACTTT. It codes for CASSRTGWASPLHF.